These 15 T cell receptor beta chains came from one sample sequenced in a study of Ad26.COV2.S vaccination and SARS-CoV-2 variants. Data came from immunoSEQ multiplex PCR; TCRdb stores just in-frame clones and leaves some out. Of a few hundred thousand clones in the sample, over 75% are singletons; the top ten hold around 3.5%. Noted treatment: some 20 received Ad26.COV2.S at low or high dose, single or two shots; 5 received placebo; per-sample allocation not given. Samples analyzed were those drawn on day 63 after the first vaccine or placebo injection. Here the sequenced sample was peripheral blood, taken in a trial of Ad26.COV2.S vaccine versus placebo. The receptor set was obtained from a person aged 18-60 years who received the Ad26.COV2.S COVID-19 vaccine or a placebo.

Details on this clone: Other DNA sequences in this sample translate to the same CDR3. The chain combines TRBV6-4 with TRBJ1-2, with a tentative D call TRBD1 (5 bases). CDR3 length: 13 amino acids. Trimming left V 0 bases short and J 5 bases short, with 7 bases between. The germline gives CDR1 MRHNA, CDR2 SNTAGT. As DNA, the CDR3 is TGTGCCAGCAGTGACTCGGGGCTTTATGGCTACACCTTC. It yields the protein CASSDSGLYGYTF.

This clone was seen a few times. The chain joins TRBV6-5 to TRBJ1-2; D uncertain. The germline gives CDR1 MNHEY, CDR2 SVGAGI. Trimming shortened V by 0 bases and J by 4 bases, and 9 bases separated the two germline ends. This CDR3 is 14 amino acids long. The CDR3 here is CASSYSGQSYGYTF. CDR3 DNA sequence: TGTGCCAGCAGTTACTCCGGGCAGTCCTATGGCTACACCTTC.

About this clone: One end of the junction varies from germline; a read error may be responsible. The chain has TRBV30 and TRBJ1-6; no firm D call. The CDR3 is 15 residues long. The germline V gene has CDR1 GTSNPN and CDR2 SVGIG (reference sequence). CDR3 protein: CAWSVGIQNKSPLHF. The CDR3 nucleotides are TGTGCCTGGAGTGTCGGGATTCAAAATAAATCACCCCTCCACTTT.

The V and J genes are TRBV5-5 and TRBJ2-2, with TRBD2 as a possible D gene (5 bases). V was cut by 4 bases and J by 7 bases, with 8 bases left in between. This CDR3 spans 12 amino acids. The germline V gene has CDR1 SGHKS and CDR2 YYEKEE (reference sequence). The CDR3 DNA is TGTGCCAGCAGCGGCGGGCTCGGGGAGCTGTTTTTT. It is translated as CASSGGLGELFF.

CDR3 nucleotide sequence: TGTGCCAGCAGGACGGCAAGTCGTGGGACCTTC. Translated: CASRTASRGTF. The chain has TRBV2 and TRBJ1-2; D unclear. The CDR3 spans 11 residues. V was clipped by 6 bases and J by 14 bases, with 16 bases between them. Germline V gene lookup returns CDR1 SNHLY and CDR2 FYNNEI.

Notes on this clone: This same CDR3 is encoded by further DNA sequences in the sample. The CDR3 loop is CASSPTSYEQYF. The CDR3 DNA is TGCGCCAGCAGCCCGACTAGTTACGAGCAGTACTTC. The genes are TRBV5-1 and TRBJ2-7, with D maybe TRBD2 (6 bases). From germline, CDR1 is SGHRS and CDR2 YFSETQ. Trimming cost V 4 bases and J 4 bases, with 9 bases left between them. This CDR3 is built from 12 residues.

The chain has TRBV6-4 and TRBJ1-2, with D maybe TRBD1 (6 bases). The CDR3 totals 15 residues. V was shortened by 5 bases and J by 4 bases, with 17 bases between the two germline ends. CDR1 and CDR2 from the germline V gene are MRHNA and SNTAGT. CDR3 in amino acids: CASSSSGGPAYGYTF. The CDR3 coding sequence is TGTGCCAGCAGTTCAAGCGGGGGGCCCGCCTATGGCTACACCTTC.

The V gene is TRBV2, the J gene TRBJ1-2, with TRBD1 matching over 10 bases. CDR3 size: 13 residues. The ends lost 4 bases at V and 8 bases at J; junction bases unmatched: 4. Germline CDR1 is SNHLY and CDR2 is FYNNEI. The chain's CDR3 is CASSAGQGEGYTF. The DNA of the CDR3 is TGTGCCAGCAGTGCCGGACAGGGGGAGGGCTACACCTTC. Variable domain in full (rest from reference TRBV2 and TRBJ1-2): EPEVTQTPSHQVTQMGQEVILRCVPISNHLYFYWYRQILGQKVEFLVSFYNNEISEKSEIFDDQFSVERPDGSNFTLKIRSTKLEDSAMYFCASSAGQGEGYTFGSGTRLTVV.

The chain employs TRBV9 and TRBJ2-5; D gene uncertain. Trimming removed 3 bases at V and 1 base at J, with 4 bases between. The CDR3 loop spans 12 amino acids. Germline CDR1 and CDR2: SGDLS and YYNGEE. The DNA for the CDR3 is TGTGCCAGCAGCGCAACCCAAGAGACCCAGTACTTC. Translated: CASSATQETQYF.

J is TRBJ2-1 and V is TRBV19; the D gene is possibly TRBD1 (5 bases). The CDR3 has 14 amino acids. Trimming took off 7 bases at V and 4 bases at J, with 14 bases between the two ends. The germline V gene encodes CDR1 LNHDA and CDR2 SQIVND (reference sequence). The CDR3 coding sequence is TGTGCCAGTACAGCAGGGCGATGGTACAATGAGCAGTTCTTC. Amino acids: CASTAGRWYNEQFF.

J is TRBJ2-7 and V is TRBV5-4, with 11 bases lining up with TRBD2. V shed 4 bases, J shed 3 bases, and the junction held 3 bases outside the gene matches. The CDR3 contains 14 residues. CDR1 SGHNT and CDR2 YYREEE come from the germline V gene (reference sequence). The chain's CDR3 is CASSVSGGDYEQYF. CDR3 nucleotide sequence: TGTGCCAGCAGCGTTAGCGGGGGGGACTACGAGCAGTACTTC. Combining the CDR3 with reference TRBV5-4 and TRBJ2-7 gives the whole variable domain ETGVTQSPTHLIKTRGQQVTLRCSSQSGHNTVSWYQQALGQGPQFIFQYYREEENGRGNFPPRFSGLQFPNYSSELNVNALELDDSALYLCASSVSGGDYEQYFGPGTRLTVT.

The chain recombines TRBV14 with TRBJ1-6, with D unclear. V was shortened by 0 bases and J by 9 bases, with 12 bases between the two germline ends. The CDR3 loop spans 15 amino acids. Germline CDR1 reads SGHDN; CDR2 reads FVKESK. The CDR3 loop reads CASSQERGGSSPLHF. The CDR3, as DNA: TGTGCCAGCAGCCAAGAAAGAGGAGGCAGTTCACCCCTCCACTTT.

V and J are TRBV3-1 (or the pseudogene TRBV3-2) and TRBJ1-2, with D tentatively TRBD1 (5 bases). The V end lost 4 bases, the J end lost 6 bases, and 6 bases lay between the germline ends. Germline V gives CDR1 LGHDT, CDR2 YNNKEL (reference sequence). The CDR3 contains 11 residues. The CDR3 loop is CASSLRDGYTF. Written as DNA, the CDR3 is TGTGCCAGCAGCCTCAGGGATGGCTACACCTTC.

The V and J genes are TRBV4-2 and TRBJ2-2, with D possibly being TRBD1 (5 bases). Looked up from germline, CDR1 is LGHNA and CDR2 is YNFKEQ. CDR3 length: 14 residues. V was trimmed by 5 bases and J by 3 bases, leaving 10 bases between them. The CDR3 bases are TGTGCCAGCAGCTCTAGACAGTACACCGGGGAGCTGTTTTTT. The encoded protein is CASSSRQYTGELFF.

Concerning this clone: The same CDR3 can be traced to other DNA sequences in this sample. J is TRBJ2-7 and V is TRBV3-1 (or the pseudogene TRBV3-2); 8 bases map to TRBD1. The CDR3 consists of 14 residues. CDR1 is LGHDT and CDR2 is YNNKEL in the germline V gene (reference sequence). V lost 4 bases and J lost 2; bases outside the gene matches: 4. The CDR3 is CASSPGTGAYEQYF. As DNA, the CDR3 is TGTGCCAGCAGCCCCGGGACAGGAGCCTACGAGCAGTACTTC.